The next 2 T cell receptor beta chains were all read from a single sample in a study of T-cell memory formation after mild COVID-19. Using its own MiXCR run on the 5' RACE reads, TCRdb lists one record per CDR3 protein. Seen here are 200,000 to 300,000 distinct CDR3 sequences, 16% observed once, and the top ten hold around 23%. The sequencing sample was made of PBMCs or a T cell subset sorted from them (not recorded which). The source of these receptors is a man younger than 35 who had mild COVID-19 (a few samples of this study predate the infection). Cell type and time point are not known.

CDR3 DNA sequence: TGTGCCAGCAGTCGCCGTACTCTAGCGAGGAGCACAGATACGCAGTATTTT. It specifies CASSRRTLARSTDTQYF. J is TRBJ2-3 and V is TRBV12-3 or TRBV12-4; perhaps TRBD2 as D (6 bases). The V end lost 5 bases, the J end lost 0 bases, and 18 bases lay between the germline ends. This CDR3 comprises 17 residues.

This clonotype was observed many times. The chain is built from TRBV6-2 or TRBV6-3 and TRBJ2-2, with D hard to call. The CDR3 has 13 residues. V was clipped by 0 bases and J by 6 bases, with 5 bases between them. The germline V gene has CDR1 MNHEY and CDR2 SVGEGT. This chain's CDR3 is CASSYSSSGELFF. CDR3 bases: TGTGCCAGCAGTTACTCTAGCTCCGGGGAGCTGTTTTTT.